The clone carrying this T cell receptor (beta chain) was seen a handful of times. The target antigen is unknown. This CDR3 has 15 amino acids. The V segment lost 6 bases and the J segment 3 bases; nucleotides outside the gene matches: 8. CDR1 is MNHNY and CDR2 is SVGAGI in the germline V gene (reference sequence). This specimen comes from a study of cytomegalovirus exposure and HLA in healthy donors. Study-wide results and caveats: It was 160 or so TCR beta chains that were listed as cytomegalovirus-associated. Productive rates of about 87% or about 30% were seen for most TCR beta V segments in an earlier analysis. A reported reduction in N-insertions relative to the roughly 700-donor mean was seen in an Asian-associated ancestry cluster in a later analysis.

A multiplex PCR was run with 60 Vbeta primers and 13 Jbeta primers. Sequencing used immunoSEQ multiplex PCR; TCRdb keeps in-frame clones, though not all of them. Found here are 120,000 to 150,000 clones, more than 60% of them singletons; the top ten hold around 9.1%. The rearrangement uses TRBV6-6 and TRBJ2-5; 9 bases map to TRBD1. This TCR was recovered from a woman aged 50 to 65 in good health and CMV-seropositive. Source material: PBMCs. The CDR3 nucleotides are TGTGCCAGCAGACAACCGGGACAGGGCAAAGAGACCCAGTACTTC. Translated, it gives CASRQPGQGKETQYF.